What follows are 32 T cell receptor beta chains derived from one specimen sequenced in a study of monozygotic twins with inflammatory bowel disease. From the 5' RACE reads, TCRdb lists one entry per CDR3 protein and no DNA. This sample's table has approximately 330,000 distinct CDR3 sequences. Sequencing was carried out using blood. The receptors come from a human donor with ulcerative colitis or Crohn's disease, or a healthy co-twin of an affected twin (not recorded which).

J is TRBJ2-5 and V is TRBV28; checking the TCRdb D call of TRBD1 is not possible without DNA. This CDR3 has 14 amino acids. The germline CDR1 and CDR2 sequences are MDHEN and SYDVKM. This CDR3 reads CASSFGGPLETQYF. The variable domain in full, completed from reference TRBV28 and TRBJ2-5, reads DVKVTQSSRYLVKRTGEKVFLECVQDMDHENMFWYRQDPGLGLRLIYFSYDVKMKEKGDIPEGYSVSREKKERFSLILESASTNQTSMYLCASSFGGPLETQYFGPGTRLLVL.

The chain has TRBV4-3 and TRBJ2-7. This CDR3 comprises 16 residues. Germline values: CDR1 LGHNA, CDR2 YSLEER. The CDR3 spells CASSQEWAGISYEQYF.

The rearrangement uses TRBV6-2 or TRBV6-3 and TRBJ1-1; TCRdb calls TRBD1, which cannot be checked without DNA. The germline V gene has CDR1 MNHEY and CDR2 SVGEGT. The CDR3 is made up of 12 amino acids. The CDR3 spells CASSAQDREAFF.

The J gene is TRBJ2-7, the V gene TRBV10-3; lacking DNA, the TRBD1 call made by TCRdb goes unchecked. From germline, CDR1 is ENHRY and CDR2 SYGVKD. The CDR3 is 15 residues long. The CDR3 loop reads CAISEPGTGGDEQYF.

The rearrangement links TRBV24-1 to TRBJ2-7; with no DNA, the TCRdb D assignment of TRBD1 cannot be verified. Germline V gene sequence: CDR1 KGHDR, CDR2 SFDVKD. The CDR3 length is 13 residues. The CDR3 loop reads CATSDSGQREQYF.

The gene calls are TRBV10-3 and TRBJ2-5; TCRdb reports TRBD1, a call that lacks DNA to check it against. In germline, CDR1 is ENHRY, CDR2 SYGVKD. CDR3 length equals 13 residues. The CDR3 spells CATGTGDRQTQYF.

The gene calls are TRBV4-3 and TRBJ2-7; TCRdb designates TRBD1, a call that cannot be tested without DNA. Germline CDR1 is LGHNA and CDR2 is YSLEER. The CDR3 sequence is 14 residues long. This CDR3 is CASSQVEHRAEQYF.

CDR3 sequence reads: CASSKNWLAGGNEQFF. The gene calls are TRBV21-1 and TRBJ2-1; TCRdb proposes TRBD2, but this gene call is untestable without DNA. TRBV21-1 is a listed pseudogene. The CDR3 has 16 amino acids.

The chain links TRBV5-5 to TRBJ1-6; TCRdb designates TRBD1, a call that cannot be tested without DNA. CDR1 and CDR2 from the germline V gene are SGHKS and YYEKEE (reference sequence). There are 14 residues in the CDR3. The CDR3 is CASSFDRLGSPLHF.

The chain recombines TRBV5-1 with TRBJ1-6; TCRdb names TRBD1, which stays unverified in the absence of DNA. This CDR3 has 14 amino acids. Germline lookup yields CDR1 SGHRS and CDR2 YFSETQ. CDR3 protein: CASSRGTEYSPLHF.

V gene TRBV20-1 combines with J gene TRBJ2-6. CDR1 is DFQATT, CDR2 SNEGSKA, per germline (reference sequence). The CDR3 loop spans 13 amino acids. CDR3: CSAAKSGANVLTF.

This chain links TRBV20-1 with TRBJ2-2; TCRdb reports TRBD1, a call that lacks DNA to check it against. The CDR3 extends over 15 amino acids. Germline-derived CDR1 and CDR2 are DFQATT and SNEGSKA (reference sequence). The CDR3 loop is CSASGTGGGTGELFF.

The chain carries TRBV19 and TRBJ2-3; the TCRdb D gene call, TRBD2, has no DNA to confirm it. The CDR3 totals 15 residues. Germline loops: CDR1 LNHDA, CDR2 SQIVND (reference sequence). CDR3 sequence: CASKGLAGGRDTQYF. The variable domain in full, with the rest retrieved from reference TRBV19 and TRBJ2-3, is DGGITQSPKYLFRKEGQNVTLSCEQNLNHDAMYWYRQDPGQGLRLIYYSQIVNDFQKGDIAEGYSVSREKKESFPLTVTSAQKNPTAFYLCASKGLAGGRDTQYFGPGTRLTVL.

The chain combines TRBV14 with TRBJ1-3. The CDR3 sequence is 13 residues long. Germline-derived CDR1 and CDR2 are SGHDN and FVKESK. The CDR3 reads CASSRISGNTIYF.

V gene TRBV3-1 combines with J gene TRBJ2-1; TCRdb reports TRBD2, a call that lacks DNA to check it against. The CDR3 length is 11 residues. Germline V gene sequence: CDR1 LGHDT, CDR2 YNNKEL (reference sequence). The CDR3 reads CASSPGGVLFF.

The chain joins TRBV12-3 or TRBV12-4 to TRBJ1-2; TCRdb calls TRBD1, which cannot be checked without DNA. This CDR3 contains 15 residues. This chain's CDR3 is CASSPGQGSNYGYTF.

V and J are TRBV12-3 or TRBV12-4 and TRBJ2-3; TCRdb returns TRBD1, unconfirmable since there is no DNA. This CDR3 region has 19 residues. CDR3 in amino acids: CASSLGAMGITRATDTQYF.

The CDR3 region is CASSVGPEGRSSSYEQYF. The V and J genes are TRBV6-1 and TRBJ2-7; TCRdb's D call, TRBD1, is unchecked because there is no DNA. Germline V lookup: CDR1 MNHNS, CDR2 SASEGT. This CDR3 contains 18 residues.

The V and J genes are TRBV10-3 and TRBJ2-7; TCRdb designates TRBD1, a call that cannot be tested without DNA. The CDR3 has 13 amino acids. In germline, CDR1 is ENHRY, CDR2 SYGVKD. The CDR3 loop is CAISEGQRYEQYF.

This chain joins TRBV6-4 and TRBJ2-3; TCRdb's D call, TRBD2, is unchecked because there is no DNA. The V gene's germline CDR1 is MRHNA and CDR2 SNTAGT. This CDR3 region has 16 residues. The chain's CDR3 is CASSDSSGGALDTQYF.

The chain uses TRBV20-1 and TRBJ2-5; absent DNA, TCRdb's TRBD1 call cannot be checked. CDR3 length: 14 amino acids. Germline V gene sequence: CDR1 DFQATT, CDR2 SNEGSKA (reference sequence). Here the CDR3 reads CSARDPQGGETQYF.

The V gene is TRBV29-1, the J gene TRBJ2-5; TCRdb selects TRBD1, and the lack of DNA leaves this call unchecked. From germline, CDR1 is SQVTM and CDR2 ANQGSEA. This CDR3 has 13 residues. The CDR3 is CSVGQGKGETQYF. The complete variable domain, with remaining parts taken from reference TRBV29-1 and TRBJ2-5, reads SAVISQKPSRDICQRGTSLTIQCQVDSQVTMMFWYRQQPGQSLTLIATANQGSEATYESGFVIDKFPISRPNLTFSTLTVSNMSPEDSSIYLCSVGQGKGETQYFGPGTRLLVL.

The rearrangement uses TRBV7-2 and TRBJ1-5; TCRdb's D call, TRBD1, is unchecked because there is no DNA. There are 16 residues in the CDR3. The V gene's germline CDR1 is SGHTA and CDR2 FQGNSA. CDR3 sequence: CASSLGQAVSGQPQHF. The whole variable domain, filled in from reference TRBV7-2 and TRBJ1-5, reads GAGVSQSPSNKVTEKGKDVELRCDPISGHTALYWYRQSLGQGLEFLIYFQGNSAPDKSGLPSDRFSAERTGGSVSTLTIQRTQQEDSAVYLCASSLGQAVSGQPQHFGDGTRLSIL.

The chain uses TRBV11-1 and TRBJ1-1; TCRdb indicates TRBD1, and absent DNA this call remains unverified. The CDR3 extends over 19 amino acids. Germline V gene data show CDR1 as SGHAT and CDR2 as FQDESV (reference sequence). The CDR3 is CASSRSPLQGPILNTEAFF.

The genes are TRBV12-3 or TRBV12-4 and TRBJ2-7; the TCRdb D gene call, TRBD2, has no DNA to confirm it. The CDR3 spans 14 residues. The CDR3 sequence: CASRTSGGRLEQYF.

This rearrangement joins TRBV6-5 to TRBJ2-6. CDR3 length: 17 residues. Germline-derived CDR1 and CDR2 are MNHEY and SVGAGI. The CDR3 reads CASKLRGLTTGANVLTF.

V usage is TRBV5-6 and J usage is TRBJ1-1. Germline V CDR1 and CDR2: SGHDT, YYEEEE. The CDR3 totals 14 residues. CDR3: CASSLREKGTEAFF.

The chain links TRBV28 to TRBJ2-4; TCRdb names TRBD1, which stays unverified in the absence of DNA. The CDR3 has 14 amino acids. Germline-derived CDR1 and CDR2 are MDHEN and SYDVKM. The CDR3 reads CATNSRASGNIQYF.

The rearrangement links TRBV5-1 to TRBJ2-7; the TCRdb call, TRBD1, lacks DNA for checking. Germline CDR1 and CDR2: SGHRS and YFSETQ. This CDR3 spans 18 amino acids. The CDR3 sequence is CASSLRVILQGETHEQYF. Looking up the rest from reference TRBV5-1 and TRBJ2-7 gives the full variable domain: KAGVTQTPRYLIKTRGQQVTLSCSPISGHRSVSWYQQTPGQGLQFLFEYFSETQRNKGNFPGRFSGRQFSNSRSEMNVSTLELGDSALYLCASSLRVILQGETHEQYFGPGTRLTVT.

V gene TRBV29-1 combines with J gene TRBJ2-2; TCRdb reports TRBD1, a call that lacks DNA to check it against. The length of the CDR3 is 13 residues. The germline V gene has CDR1 SQVTM and CDR2 ANQGSEA. CDR3 loop: CSVAYRGTGELFF.

The rearrangement uses TRBV4-3 and TRBJ2-1; the D call from TCRdb, TRBD1, cannot be confirmed without DNA. Per the germline V gene, CDR1 is LGHNA and CDR2 is YSLEER. The CDR3 totals 19 residues. CDR3: CASSQDLAGGFPSYNEQFF.

The chain has TRBV5-1 and TRBJ1-5; TCRdb's D call, TRBD1, is unchecked because there is no DNA. The CDR3 has 16 amino acids. The germline V gene encodes CDR1 SGHRS and CDR2 YFSETQ. The CDR3 here is CASSSMPDRVHQPQHF.